The rows below give T cell receptor beta chains drawn from one sample of a study of blood T cell repertoires in COVID-19. Produced via immunoSEQ multiplex PCR; TCRdb's table is partial and in-frame only. Of tens of thousands of clones detected, roughly nine tenths appear once; the ten largest clones hold approximately 9.7%. The specimen sequenced was peripheral blood. These receptors were collected from a human donor in a cohort sampled during active COVID-19. The CDR3 runs from the conserved cysteine through the conserved F or W. A D gene is named only where the DNA matches it firmly. Clone size is shown for a subset of rows, as once, few, many or a class of expanded clone.

clone_size: -
v_call: TRBV2
j_call: TRBJ2-7
d_call: TRBD1
cdr3_nt: TGTGCCAGCAGTAAAGACAGGGGAACCACCTACGAGCAGTACTTC
cdr3_aa: CASSKDRGTTYEQYF

clone_size: -
v_call: TRBV29-1
j_call: TRBJ1-4
d_call: -
cdr3_nt: TGCAGCGTTGAAGACGCAGGTTATAATGAAAAACTGTTTTTT
cdr3_aa: CSVEDAGYNEKLFF

clone_size: -
v_call: TRBV27
j_call: TRBJ2-1
d_call: -
cdr3_nt: TGTGCCAGCACTTCTTTGATGACAGCTGACAATGAGCAGTTCTTC
cdr3_aa: CASTSLMTADNEQFF

clone_size: -
v_call: TRBV2
j_call: TRBJ2-1
d_call: -
cdr3_nt: TGTGCCAGCAACCGCGGGGCTAATGAGCAGTTCTTC
cdr3_aa: CASNRGANEQFF

clone_size: few
v_call: TRBV19
j_call: TRBJ2-2
d_call: -
cdr3_nt: TGTGCCAGTCGGGACTGGGTCAACTCGAACACCGGGGAGCTGTTTTTT
cdr3_aa: CASRDWVNSNTGELFF

clone_size: -
v_call: TRBV27
j_call: TRBJ2-1
d_call: TRBD2
cdr3_nt: TGTGCCAGCAGACCAACTAGCGGGAGGGCCCTCGGTGAGCAGTTCTTC
cdr3_aa: CASRPTSGRALGEQFF

clone_size: -
v_call: TRBV27
j_call: TRBJ2-3
d_call: TRBD2
cdr3_nt: TGTGCCAGCAGTCCACCCCTTAGCGGGAGACAGGCAGATACGCAGTATTTT
cdr3_aa: CASSPPLSGRQADTQYF

clone_size: -
v_call: TRBV5-4
j_call: TRBJ2-3
d_call: TRBD2
cdr3_nt: TGTGCCAGCAGCGTAAACCGCGGGGGGGCAGATACGCAGTATTTT
cdr3_aa: CASSVNRGGADTQYF

clone_size: once
v_call: TRBV6-1
j_call: TRBJ1-4
d_call: -
cdr3_nt: TGTGCCAGCAGTGAAAGGAGGGGAGGTGAAAAACTGTTTTTT
cdr3_aa: CASSERRGGEKLFF

clone_size: -
v_call: TRBV11-1
j_call: TRBJ2-2
d_call: -
cdr3_nt: TGTGCCAGCACCCCTATGGACTACTCCACCGGGGAGCTGTTTTTT
cdr3_aa: CASTPMDYSTGELFF

clone_size: -
v_call: TRBV7-2
j_call: TRBJ2-7
d_call: TRBD2
cdr3_nt: TGTGCCAGCTCCTCTTTAGCGGGAACCTACGAGCAGTACTTC
cdr3_aa: CASSSLAGTYEQYF

clone_size: -
v_call: TRBV20-1
j_call: TRBJ2-1
d_call: -
cdr3_nt: TGCAGTGCTAGTGACCGGGGTGAGCAGTTCTTC
cdr3_aa: CSASDRGEQFF

clone_size: -
v_call: TRBV7-3
j_call: TRBJ2-1
d_call: TRBD1
cdr3_nt: TGTGCCAGCAGCCCGACAGGGTTGGGCTACAATGAGCAGTTCTTC
cdr3_aa: CASSPTGLGYNEQFF

clone_size: -
v_call: TRBV11-2
j_call: TRBJ2-5
d_call: -
cdr3_nt: TGTGCCAGCAGCTTAGAGGGGGGACGAGAGACCCAGTACTTC
cdr3_aa: CASSLEGGRETQYF

clone_size: -
v_call: TRBV25-1
j_call: TRBJ2-5
d_call: -
cdr3_nt: TGTGCCAGCAGTGTCCTAACGGGATTACAAGAGACCCAGTACTTC
cdr3_aa: CASSVLTGLQETQYF

clone_size: -
v_call: TRBV9
j_call: TRBJ2-3
d_call: TRBD2
cdr3_nt: TGTGCCAGCAGCATGATTCCGGGACTAGAGGGAGATACGCAGTATTTT
cdr3_aa: CASSMIPGLEGDTQYF

clone_size: once
v_call: TRBV28
j_call: TRBJ1-5
d_call: -
cdr3_nt: TGTGCCAGCAGCCTAGGGGGAAGCAATCAGCCCCAGCATTTT
cdr3_aa: CASSLGGSNQPQHF